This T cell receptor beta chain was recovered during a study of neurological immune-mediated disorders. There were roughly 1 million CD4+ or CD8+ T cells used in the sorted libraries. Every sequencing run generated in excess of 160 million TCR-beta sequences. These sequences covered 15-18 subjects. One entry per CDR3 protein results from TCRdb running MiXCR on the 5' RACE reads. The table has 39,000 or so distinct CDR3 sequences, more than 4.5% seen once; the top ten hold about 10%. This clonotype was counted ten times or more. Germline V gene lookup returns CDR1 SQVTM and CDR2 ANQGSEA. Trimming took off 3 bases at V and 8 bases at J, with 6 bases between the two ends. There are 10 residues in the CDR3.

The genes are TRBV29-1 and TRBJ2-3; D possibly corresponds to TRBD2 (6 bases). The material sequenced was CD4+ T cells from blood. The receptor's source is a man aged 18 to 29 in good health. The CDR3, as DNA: TGCAGCGTTGAGGAGGGTACGCAGTATTTT. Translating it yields CSVEEGTQYF.